The 17 T cell receptor beta chains in this list originate from one sample, sequenced in a study of OX40 agonist ivuxolimab in advanced cancers. Repertoires were generated with immunoSEQ multiplex PCR, while TCRdb's copy carries only in-frame clones and drops some. This sample has some 100,000 clones; roughly 80% occur once, and the top ten carry roughly 1.1%. The sequencing used CD4+ or CD8+ T cells sorted from blood, collected in a trial of the OX40 agonist ivuxolimab. These receptors were obtained from an adult with an advanced solid tumor such as melanoma, head and neck, liver or kidney cancer.

The chain couples TRBV10-3 to TRBJ2-3, with D possibly TRBD1 on 6 matching bases. CDR1 is ENHRY and CDR2 is SYGVKD in the germline V gene. With 5 bases removed from V and 1 base from J, the gap between germline ends came to 10 bases. The length of the CDR3 is 14 residues. CDR3 sequence: CAISTGSGTDTQYF. CDR3 bases: TGTGCCATCAGTACAGGGTCGGGCACAGATACGCAGTATTTT.

The chain uses TRBV5-1 and TRBJ1-4, with TRBD1 as a possible D gene (6 bases). V lost 0 bases and J lost 5, with 11 bases in between. Germline V gene sequence: CDR1 SGHRS, CDR2 YFSETQ. The CDR3 is 15 residues long. CDR3 sequence: CASSLGGQWNEKLFF. The DNA for the CDR3 is TGCGCCAGCAGCTTGGGCGGACAGTGGAATGAAAAACTGTTTTTT.

The rearrangement links TRBV5-1 to TRBJ2-2, with 8 bases aligning to TRBD2. After removal of 4 bases from V and 4 bases from J, the junction contained 3 bases not matched to a gene. Germline CDR1 is SGHRS and CDR2 is YFSETQ. The CDR3 loop spans 14 amino acids. The CDR3 sequence is CASSPGGATGELFF. CDR3 DNA sequence: TGCGCCAGCAGCCCGGGGGGGGCCACCGGGGAGCTGTTTTTT.

This chain uses TRBV11-2 with TRBJ1-2; tentative D call: TRBD1 (6 bases). The V gene lost 6 bases and the J gene lost 4 bases, with 27 bases spanning the gap. From germline, CDR1 is SGHAT and CDR2 FQNNGV. The CDR3 runs to 18 residues. The CDR3 sequence: CASRKRRGVRGAGYGYTF. The CDR3 DNA sequence: TGTGCCAGCAGGAAAAGAAGGGGGGTCAGGGGCGCTGGCTATGGCTACACCTTC.

This clone was found once. Its ends do not fully match the called genes, so a read error is possible. V gene TRBV6-1 combines with J gene TRBJ1-1; D remains ambiguous. The CDR3 runs 16 residues. Germline CDR1 is MNHNS and CDR2 is SASEGT. CDR3 sequence: CASSEDLREETTEAFF. The CDR3 DNA is TGTGCCAGCAGCGAAGATCTAAGGGAGGAGACCACTGAAGCTTTCTTT.

The chain joins TRBV28 to TRBJ2-2; TRBD2 matches at 7 bases. This CDR3 region has 14 residues. CDR1 MDHEN and CDR2 SYDVKM come from the germline V gene. After removal of 10 bases from V and 2 bases from J, the junction contained 7 bases not matched to a gene. The CDR3 DNA reads TGTGCCACCGGCGGGGGTTTCAACACCGGGGAGCTGTTTTTT. Its protein is CATGGGFNTGELFF.

The chain joins TRBV10-2 to TRBJ2-7; TRBD1 matches at 8 bases. Germline CDR1 reads WSHSY; CDR2 reads SAAADI. There are 14 residues in the CDR3. J lost 5 bases, V lost 4 bases, and 7 bases had no gene match. The CDR3 sequence is CASSGTGSRDEQYV. The CDR3 DNA reads TGCGCCAGCAGTGGGACAGGGAGTCGCGACGAGCAGTACGTC.

V usage is TRBV7-9 and J usage is TRBJ1-1; TRBD1 aligns across 7 bases. The CDR3 covers 16 residues. Germline CDR1 is SEHNR and CDR2 is FQNEAQ (reference sequence). V lost 2 bases and J lost 1; bases outside the gene matches: 7. The CDR3 coding sequence is TGTGCCAGCAGCTTAATAGGACAGGTGAGGAACACTGAAGCTTTCTTT. This codes for CASSLIGQVRNTEAFF.

This rearrangement joins TRBV15 to TRBJ1-1, with TRBD1 matching 8 bases. This CDR3 comprises 16 residues. The germline V gene has CDR1 LNHNV and CDR2 YYDKDF (reference sequence). The ends lost 0 bases at V and 5 bases at J; junction bases unmatched: 8. For the CDR3, the DNA is TGTGCCACCAGCAGAGACCCTGGCAGGGGGCGGACTGAAGCTTTCTTT. Its protein is CATSRDPGRGRTEAFF.

The gene calls are TRBV10-3 and TRBJ2-2, with D perhaps TRBD1 or TRBD2 (6 bases each). The CDR3 runs 13 residues. Per germline, CDR1 ENHRY and CDR2 SYGVKD. Trimming took 6 bases from V and 5 from J, leaving 10 bases between them. The CDR3 coding sequence is TGTGCCATCAGCCGGGGGCAGACCGGGGAGCTGTTTTTT. Its translation is CAISRGQTGELFF.

This sequence joins TRBV7-3 and TRBJ2-2; 8 bases fit TRBD1. Germline V lookup: CDR1 SGHTA, CDR2 FQGTGA. The V and J ends lost 4 bases and 6 bases, in that order; junction bases with no gene match: 4. The CDR3 sequence is 14 residues long. The CDR3 here is CASSSGGGPGELFF. CDR3 DNA sequence: TGTGCCAGCAGCTCAGGGGGCGGACCCGGGGAGCTGTTTTTT. The whole variable domain, filled in from reference TRBV7-3 and TRBJ2-2, reads GAGVSQTPSNKVTEKGKYVELRCDPISGHTALYWYRQSLGQGPEFLIYFQGTGAADDSGLPNDRFFAVRPEGSVSTLKIQRTERGDSAVYLCASSSGGGPGELFFGEGSRLTVL.

This clone came up once. The sample contains more than one DNA sequence encoding this CDR3. The chain combines TRBV6-6 with TRBJ1-1; D may be TRBD1 (6 bases). This CDR3 has 11 residues. V lost 6 bases and J 4 bases, leaving 6 bases between the germline ends. CDR1 and CDR2 from the germline V gene are MNHNY and SVGAGI (reference sequence). The DNA of the CDR3 is TGTGCCAGCAGACAGGGCACTGAAGCTTTCTTT. It specifies CASRQGTEAFF.

V usage is TRBV4-3 and J usage is TRBJ2-4, with a weak D call TRBD2 (5 bases). The V end was cut by 0 bases, the J end by 3 bases, with 12 bases between. This CDR3 region has 16 residues. Germline CDR1 reads LGHNA; CDR2 reads YSLEER. The CDR3, as DNA: TGCGCCAGCAGCCAAGACCGGGCGGGTAGCAAAAACATTCAGTACTTC. As protein: CASSQDRAGSKNIQYF.

In DNA form, the CDR3 reads TGTGCCAGCAGCCCGCTATCACTAGCGGATTTACCCGATAGCACAGATACGCAGTATTTT. Translating it yields CASSPLSLADLPDSTDTQYF. The rearrangement uses TRBV13 and TRBJ2-3; 8 bases match TRBD2. J was trimmed by 0 bases and V by 5 bases; bases with no gene match: 19. The CDR3 is made up of 20 amino acids. The germline CDR1 and CDR2 sequences are PRHDT and FYEKMQ (reference sequence).

The table lists this clone with a count of one. The chain recombines TRBV7-2 with TRBJ2-5, with 11 bases lining up with TRBD2. The germline CDR1 and CDR2 sequences are SGHTA and FQGNSA. The length of the CDR3 is 16 residues. V lost 8 bases and J lost 3; bases outside the gene matches: 11. CDR3 sequence: CASDLAGGRGEETQYF. The DNA of the CDR3 is TGTGCCAGCGACCTAGCGGGGGGCCGTGGGGAAGAGACCCAGTACTTC.

The genes are TRBV28 and TRBJ2-7, with D uncertain. Per germline, CDR1 MDHEN and CDR2 SYDVKM. V lost 1 base and J 0 bases, leaving 13 bases between the germline ends. The CDR3 consists of 16 residues. In DNA, the CDR3 is TGTGCCAGCAGTTTATTAGCAGGCGTCAGCTCCTACGAGCAGTACTTC. This sequence encodes CASSLLAGVSSYEQYF.

Note on this clone: This specimen includes other DNA sequences encoding the same CDR3. This chain connects TRBV6-5 to TRBJ1-1; 7 bases are shared with TRBD1. The CDR3 consists of 14 residues. The V segment lost 5 bases and the J segment 1 base; nucleotides outside the gene matches: 4. Germline CDR1 MNHEY, CDR2 SVGAGI. The CDR3 nucleotides read TGTGCCAGCAGTAGGGGACAGAGGAACACTGAAGCTTTCTTT. The encoded protein is CASSRGQRNTEAFF.